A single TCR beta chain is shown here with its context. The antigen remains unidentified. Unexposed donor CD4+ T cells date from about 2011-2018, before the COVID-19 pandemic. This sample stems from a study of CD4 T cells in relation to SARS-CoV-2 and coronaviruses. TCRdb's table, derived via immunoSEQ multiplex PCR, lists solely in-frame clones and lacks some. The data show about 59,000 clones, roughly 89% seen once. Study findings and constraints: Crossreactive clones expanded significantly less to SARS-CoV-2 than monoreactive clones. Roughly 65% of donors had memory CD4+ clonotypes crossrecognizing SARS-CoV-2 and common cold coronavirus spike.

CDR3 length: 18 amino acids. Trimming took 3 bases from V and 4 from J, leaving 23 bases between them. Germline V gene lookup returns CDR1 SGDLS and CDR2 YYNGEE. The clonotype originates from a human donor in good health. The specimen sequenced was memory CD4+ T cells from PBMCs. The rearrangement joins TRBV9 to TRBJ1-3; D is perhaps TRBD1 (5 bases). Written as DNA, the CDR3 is TGTGCCAGCAGCGCAGACCTCCCAGGGACGCTGCGAGGAAACACCATATATTTT. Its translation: CASSADLPGTLRGNTIYF.